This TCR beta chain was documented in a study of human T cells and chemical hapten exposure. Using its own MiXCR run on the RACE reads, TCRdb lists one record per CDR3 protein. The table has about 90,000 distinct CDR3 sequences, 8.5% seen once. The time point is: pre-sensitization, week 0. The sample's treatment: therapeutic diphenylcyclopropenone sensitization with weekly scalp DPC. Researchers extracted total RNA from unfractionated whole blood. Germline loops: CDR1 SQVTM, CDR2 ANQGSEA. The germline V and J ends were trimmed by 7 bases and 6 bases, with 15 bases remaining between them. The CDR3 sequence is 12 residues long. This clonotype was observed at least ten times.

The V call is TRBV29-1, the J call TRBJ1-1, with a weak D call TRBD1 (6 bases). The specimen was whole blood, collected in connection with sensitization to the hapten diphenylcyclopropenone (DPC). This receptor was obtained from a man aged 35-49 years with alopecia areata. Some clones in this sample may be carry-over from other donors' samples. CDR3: CSGIQGRAEAFF. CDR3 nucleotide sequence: TGCAGCGGGATACAGGGCAGAGCTGAAGCTTTCTTT.